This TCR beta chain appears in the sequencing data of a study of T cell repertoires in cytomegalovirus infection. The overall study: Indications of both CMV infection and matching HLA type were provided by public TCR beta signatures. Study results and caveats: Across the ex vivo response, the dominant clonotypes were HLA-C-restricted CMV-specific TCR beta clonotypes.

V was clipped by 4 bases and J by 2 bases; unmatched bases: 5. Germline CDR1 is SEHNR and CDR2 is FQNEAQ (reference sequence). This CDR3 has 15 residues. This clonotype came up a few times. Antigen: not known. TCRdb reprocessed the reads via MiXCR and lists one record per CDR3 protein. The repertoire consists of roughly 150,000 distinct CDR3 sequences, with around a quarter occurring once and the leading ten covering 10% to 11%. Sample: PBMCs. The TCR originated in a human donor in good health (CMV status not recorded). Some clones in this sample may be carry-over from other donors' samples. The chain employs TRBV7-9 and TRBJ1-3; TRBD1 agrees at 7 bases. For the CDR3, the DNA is TGTGCCAGCAGCTCTACCGGGACAGCTGGAAACACCATATATTTT. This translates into CASSSTGTAGNTIYF.